Listed below are T cell receptor beta chains from one sample, sequenced in a study of T cells in Graves' hyperthyroidism and ophthalmopathy. Using its own MiXCR run on the multiplex PCR reads, TCRdb lists one record per CDR3 protein. The sample records hundreds of thousands of distinct CDR3 sequences, 14% to 15% being singletons. The sample comprised blood. The receptors were gathered from a man younger than 35 with Graves' ophthalmopathy. The CDR3 runs from the conserved cysteine through the conserved F or W. The order of the fields is V gene, J gene, CDR3 protein.

v_call: TRBV19
j_call: TRBJ2-7
cdr3_aa: CASSIGTGASEQYF

v_call: TRBV2
j_call: TRBJ2-1
cdr3_aa: CASKSGSSYNEQFF

v_call: TRBV4-2
j_call: TRBJ1-4
cdr3_aa: CASSQGDSTNEKLFF

v_call: TRBV3-1
j_call: TRBJ1-4
cdr3_aa: CASSRSGLTPTEKLFF

v_call: TRBV24-1
j_call: TRBJ1-5
cdr3_aa: CATKQSGQPQHF

v_call: TRBV12-3/TRBV12-4
j_call: TRBJ1-1
cdr3_aa: CASSPRQGWNTEAFF

v_call: TRBV27
j_call: TRBJ2-1
cdr3_aa: CASSFQGTRNEQFF

v_call: TRBV7-2
j_call: TRBJ1-2
cdr3_aa: CASSLMRQSSYGYTF

v_call: TRBV6-2/TRBV6-3
j_call: TRBJ2-1
cdr3_aa: CASSYWSGSYNEQFF

v_call: TRBV5-5
j_call: TRBJ2-1
cdr3_aa: CASSPIQGANEQFF

v_call: TRBV6-5
j_call: TRBJ2-5
cdr3_aa: CASSSRSGGETQYF

v_call: TRBV19
j_call: TRBJ2-2
cdr3_aa: CASTELGLNTGELFF

v_call: TRBV24-1
j_call: TRBJ1-2
cdr3_aa: CATSDLDGGYTF

v_call: TRBV12-3/TRBV12-4
j_call: TRBJ2-2
cdr3_aa: CASSSRTSGGTGELFF

v_call: TRBV12-5
j_call: TRBJ1-1
cdr3_aa: CASGLVLGVKNTEAFF

v_call: TRBV20-1
j_call: TRBJ2-5
cdr3_aa: CSASGQEETQYF

v_call: TRBV12-3/TRBV12-4
j_call: TRBJ2-1
cdr3_aa: CASKLETTNYNEQFF

v_call: TRBV20-1
j_call: TRBJ2-5
cdr3_aa: CSARSGQQETQYF

v_call: TRBV7-9
j_call: TRBJ2-7
cdr3_aa: CASSRRNWQDYEQYF

v_call: TRBV10-2
j_call: TRBJ2-7
cdr3_aa: CASRDRDRSYEQYF

v_call: TRBV2
j_call: TRBJ1-3
cdr3_aa: CASSEYRDRGDTIYF

v_call: TRBV6-2/TRBV6-3
j_call: TRBJ1-2
cdr3_aa: CASSEVGSGYTF

v_call: TRBV20-1
j_call: TRBJ2-7
cdr3_aa: CSAVSRESAYEQYF

v_call: TRBV29-1
j_call: TRBJ1-4
cdr3_aa: CSVGQSVEKLFF

v_call: TRBV11-3
j_call: TRBJ2-3
cdr3_aa: CASSTRHSGRGTDTQYF

v_call: TRBV6-1
j_call: TRBJ2-1
cdr3_aa: CASGSGQLYNEQFF

v_call: TRBV10-3
j_call: TRBJ2-1
cdr3_aa: CAISESGSARVGNEQFF

v_call: TRBV11-2
j_call: TRBJ2-2
cdr3_aa: CASSRRGRDTGELFF

v_call: TRBV7-8
j_call: TRBJ1-5
cdr3_aa: CASSPGQAYYSNQPQHF

v_call: TRBV7-9
j_call: TRBJ2-3
cdr3_aa: CASSPQDTQYF

v_call: TRBV7-2
j_call: TRBJ1-1
cdr3_aa: CASSFPPNTEAFF

v_call: TRBV5-1
j_call: TRBJ1-4
cdr3_aa: CASSVSGTDEKLFF

v_call: TRBV5-1
j_call: TRBJ2-7
cdr3_aa: CASSPTGIFYEQYF

v_call: TRBV5-1
j_call: TRBJ2-7
cdr3_aa: CASSPSDRQGRYEQYF

v_call: TRBV6-1
j_call: TRBJ1-2
cdr3_aa: CASHGQVYGYTF

v_call: TRBV7-9
j_call: TRBJ2-5
cdr3_aa: CASTFPPENMQTQYF

v_call: TRBV25-1
j_call: TRBJ1-2
cdr3_aa: CASSESGRGYGYTF

v_call: TRBV7-2
j_call: TRBJ1-6
cdr3_aa: CASSLGRERWSPLHF